This TCR beta chain was sequenced for a study of neurological immune-mediated disorders. Study as a whole: Multiple sclerosis patients (n = 34) included 31 with relapsing-remitting and 3 with secondary progressive disease. Overall study results and limits: HTLV-1-associated myelopathy had the most TCR clonal expansion, while multiple sclerosis had the least, a level that fell below healthy controls.

The unsorted libraries were generated from a total of 2 million PBMCs, which had been stored in RNAlater at -80 C. This clonotype has ten or more counts. The antigen is not known. One entry per CDR3 protein results from TCRdb running MiXCR on the 5' RACE reads. The sample yields over 65,000 distinct CDR3 sequences, around 2.6% seen once. Trimming removed 3 bases from V and 10 bases from J; junction bases left unmatched: 11. Germline CDR1 reads WNHNN; CDR2 reads SYGVQD (reference sequence). CDR3 length: 16 amino acids. The TCR originated in a woman in her thirties with multiple sclerosis. Sequencing used PBMCs. The chain joins TRBV10-1 to TRBJ2-1; 11 nucleotides align to TRBD2. The CDR3 DNA reads TGCGCCAGCAGTGAACTAGCGGGAGATCTTGTCTGGGAGCAGTTCTTC. This codes for CASSELAGDLVWEQFF.